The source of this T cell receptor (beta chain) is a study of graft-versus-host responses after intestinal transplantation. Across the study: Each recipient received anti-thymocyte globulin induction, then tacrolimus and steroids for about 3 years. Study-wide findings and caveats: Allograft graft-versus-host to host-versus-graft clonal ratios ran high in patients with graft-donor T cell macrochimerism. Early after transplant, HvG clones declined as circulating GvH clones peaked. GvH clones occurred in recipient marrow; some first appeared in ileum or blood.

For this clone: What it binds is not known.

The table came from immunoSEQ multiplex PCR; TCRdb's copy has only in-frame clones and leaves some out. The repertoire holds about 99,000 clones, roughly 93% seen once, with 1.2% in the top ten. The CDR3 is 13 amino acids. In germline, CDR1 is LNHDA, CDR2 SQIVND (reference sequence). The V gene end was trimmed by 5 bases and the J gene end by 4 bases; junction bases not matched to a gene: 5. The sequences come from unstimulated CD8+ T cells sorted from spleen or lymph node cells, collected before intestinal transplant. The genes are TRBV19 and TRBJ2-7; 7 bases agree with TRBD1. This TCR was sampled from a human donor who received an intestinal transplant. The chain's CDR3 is CASSDGRGYEQYF. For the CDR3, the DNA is TGTGCCAGTAGTGACGGCAGGGGGTACGAGCAGTACTTC.